Given below is one TCR beta chain in context. Original analysis: Amplification with reference gene primers provided the estimates of nucleated cell counts. Some clones are missing from TCRdb's copy, which holds only in-frame ones; the method was immunoSEQ multiplex PCR. For V, J and clone size, that table is used; D and trimming come from the DNA. The data hold approximately 92,000 clones, with less than 90% observed a single time. The sample is drawn from a study of blood T cell repertoires in COVID-19. Study-level information: Sites across the United States, Italy and Spain contributed samples from acute and convalescent COVID-19.

The germline CDR1 and CDR2 sequences are SGHTA and FQGNSA. The CDR3 consists of 14 residues. Trimming took off 5 bases at V and 11 bases at J, with 21 bases between the two ends. The TCR comes from a man aged 70 or older with active or convalescent COVID-19. The chain links TRBV7-2 to TRBJ1-1; possibly TRBD1 for D (5 bases). Material: peripheral blood. CDR3 sequence: CASSPRSPGVRAFF. DNA of the CDR3: TGTGCCAGCAGCCCTAGGTCTCCGGGGGTGCGTGCTTTCTTT.